Listed below are T cell receptor beta chains from one sample, sequenced in a study of control samples from healthy donors and cancer patients. Data came from immunoSEQ multiplex PCR; TCRdb stores just in-frame clones and leaves some out. The sample's table shows approximately 190,000 clones. The material sequenced was blood. These receptors originate from a woman in her thirties in good health. The CDR3 runs from the conserved cysteine through the conserved F or W. Fields, in order: CDR3 protein, CDR3 DNA, V gene, CDR3 length, J gene, D gene. D genes are given only for firm matches.

CASSFLSNTEAFF | TGTGCCAGCAGTTTTCTATCGAACACTGAAGCTTTCTTT | TRBV12-3/TRBV12-4 | 13 | TRBJ1-1 | NA
CASSLTGFYGYTF | TGTGCCAGCAGCTTGACAGGCTTCTATGGCTACACCTTC | TRBV5-6 | 13 | TRBJ1-2 | NA
CASSRAGKQYF | TGTGCCAGCAGCCGCGCGGGAAAGCAGTACTTC | TRBV3-1/TRBV3-2 | 11 | TRBJ2-4 | NA
CASSLGISGNTIYF | TGTGCCAGCAGCTTAGGAATCTCTGGAAACACCATATATTTT | TRBV7-2 | 14 | TRBJ1-3 | NA
CASSEVLTRMDQPQHF | TGTGCCAGCAGTGAAGTGTTGACAAGAATGGATCAGCCCCAGCATTTT | TRBV6-1 | 16 | TRBJ1-5 | NA
CASSLVVNQPQHF | TGTGCCAGCAGCTTAGTAGTGAATCAGCCCCAGCATTTT | TRBV11-2 | 13 | TRBJ1-5 | NA
CASSQTEDNEQFF | TGTGCCAGCAGCCAAACGGAAGACAATGAGCAGTTCTTC | TRBV7-9 | 13 | TRBJ2-1 | NA
CASRRGNGYTF | TGTGCCAGCAGACGGGGAAACGGCTACACCTTC | TRBV5-6 | 11 | TRBJ1-2 | NA
CASSPMCNQPQHF | TGTGCCAGCAGCCCTATGTGCAATCAGCCCCAGCATTTT | TRBV6-7 | 13 | TRBJ1-5 | NA
CASSYRPGQGIYTQYF | TGTGCCAGCAGCTACCGGCCGGGACAGGGGATATATACGCAGTATTTT | TRBV7-2 | 16 | TRBJ2-3 | TRBD1
CASSPGTGPYEQYF | TGTGCCAGCAGCCCCGGGACAGGACCCTACGAGCAGTACTTC | TRBV7-9 | 14 | TRBJ2-7 | TRBD1
CASSFGGAKQFF | TGTGCCAGCAGCTTCGGGGGGGCCAAGCAGTTCTTC | TRBV11-2 | 12 | TRBJ2-1 | TRBD2
CASSYSTGGQPQHF | TGTGCCAGCAGTTACTCGACAGGGGGACAGCCCCAGCATTTT | TRBV6-5 | 14 | TRBJ1-5 | TRBD1
CASSLRDSERSYGYTF | TGCGCCAGCAGCTTGAGGGACAGTGAGAGGTCCTATGGCTACACCTTC | TRBV10-2 | 16 | TRBJ1-2 | TRBD1
CASNTLHNTEAFF | TGTGCCAGCAACACCTTGCACAACACTGAAGCTTTCTTT | TRBV12-3/TRBV12-4 | 13 | TRBJ1-1 | NA
CASSSGGGVYNEQFF | TGTGCCAGCAGCTCTGGGGGCGGGGTCTACAATGAGCAGTTCTTC | TRBV7-3 | 15 | TRBJ2-1 | NA
CASSGGTGPRISLHF | TGTGCCAGCAGCGGAGGGACAGGGCCCAGGATATCCCTCCACTTT | TRBV9 | 15 | TRBJ1-6 | TRBD1
CASSQLAEQYF | TGTGCCAGCAGCCAACTGGCCGAGCAGTACTTC | TRBV11-2 | 11 | TRBJ2-7 | NA
CASSLPPAEGSSPLHF | TGCGCCAGCAGCTTGCCTCCTGCTGAGGGCAGTTCACCCCTCCACTTT | TRBV5-1 | 16 | TRBJ1-6 | NA
CASSLRLGDRGFGKLFF | TGTGCCAGTAGTCTCCGATTGGGCGACAGGGGTTTTGGAAAACTGTTTTTT | TRBV19 | 17 | TRBJ1-4 | TRBD1
CASRGAGWAKNIQYF | TGTGCCAGCAGGGGCGCGGGCTGGGCCAAAAACATTCAGTACTTC | TRBV27 | 15 | TRBJ2-4 | NA
CAIRQGATNEKLFF | TGTGCCATCAGGCAGGGAGCAACTAATGAAAAACTGTTTTTT | TRBV10-3 | 14 | TRBJ1-4 | NA
CASRDGGDNEQFF | TGTGCCAGTCGCGACGGGGGGGACAATGAGCAGTTCTTC | TRBV19 | 13 | TRBJ2-1 | TRBD2
CASSYSRTSGEYEQYF | TGTGCCAGCAGTTACTCAAGGACTAGCGGAGAATACGAGCAGTACTTC | TRBV6-5 | 16 | TRBJ2-7 | TRBD2
CATSRGRGREKLFF | TGTGCCACCAGCAGAGGCCGGGGGCGGGAAAAACTGTTTTTT | TRBV15 | 14 | TRBJ1-4 | NA
CAWSVMAYGQPQHF | TGTGCCTGGAGTGTCATGGCCTACGGTCAGCCCCAGCATTTT | TRBV30 | 14 | TRBJ1-5 | NA
CASSSQTGELFF | TGTGCCAGCAGTTCCCAGACTGGGGAGCTGTTTTTT | TRBV28 | 12 | TRBJ2-2 | NA
CAITPRANYGYTF | TGTGCCATCACCCCCAGGGCTAACTATGGCTACACCTTC | TRBV10-3 | 13 | TRBJ1-2 | NA
CATLERGPLKFQETQYF | TGTGCCACCCTCGAGAGGGGCCCCCTGAAATTCCAAGAGACCCAGTACTTC | TRBV19 | 17 | TRBJ2-5 | NA
CASSSYAPTPQPQHF | TGTGCCAGCAGTTCCTACGCTCCCACCCCTCAGCCCCAGCATTTT | TRBV27 | 15 | TRBJ1-5 | NA
CSVPGGGWTDTQYF | TGCAGCGTTCCGGGCGGGGGGTGGACAGATACGCAGTATTTT | TRBV29-1 | 14 | TRBJ2-3 | TRBD2
CASGIAGGPTLAKNIQYF | TGTGCCAGCGGAATAGCGGGGGGCCCCACTCTAGCCAAAAACATTCAGTACTTC | TRBV19 | 18 | TRBJ2-4 | TRBD2
CAWRRPGFGDSNQPQHF | TGTGCCTGGAGACGGCCAGGGTTTGGAGACAGCAATCAGCCCCAGCATTTT | TRBV30 | 17 | TRBJ1-5 | NA
CASSYSRDMNTEAFF | TGTGCCAGCAGTTACTCGAGGGACATGAACACTGAAGCTTTCTTT | TRBV6-5 | 15 | TRBJ1-1 | NA
CASSMGGGDGYTF | TGTGCCAGTAGTATGGGAGGGGGCGATGGCTACACCTTC | TRBV19 | 13 | TRBJ1-2 | TRBD1
CASSVGDSLYEQYF | TGTGCCAGCAGCGTAGGGGACAGCCTCTACGAGCAGTACTTC | TRBV9 | 14 | TRBJ2-7 | TRBD1
CASSLVAQGVTGNTIYF | TGTGCCAGCAGCTTAGTTGCGCAGGGGGTAACTGGAAACACCATATATTTT | TRBV11-2 | 17 | TRBJ1-3 | TRBD1
CASSQLGIAGANEQFF | TGTGCCAGCAGCCAACTAGGGATAGCGGGGGCAAATGAGCAGTTCTTC | TRBV3-1/TRBV3-2 | 16 | TRBJ2-1 | TRBD2
CASSIGTDSNYGYTF | TGTGCCAGCAGCATCGGGACAGACTCTAACTATGGCTACACCTTC | TRBV21-1 | 15 | TRBJ1-2 | NA
CASKGTGFTGELFF | TGTGCCAGTAAAGGGACAGGTTTCACCGGGGAGCTGTTTTTT | TRBV19 | 14 | TRBJ2-2 | TRBD1
CASSRGTGGRETQYF | TGTGCCAGCTCACGCGGGACAGGGGGCCGGGAGACCCAGTACTTC | TRBV18 | 15 | TRBJ2-5 | TRBD1
CASSQRAATYNEQFF | TGTGCCAGCAGCCAAAGGGCAGCAACCTACAATGAGCAGTTCTTC | TRBV3-1/TRBV3-2 | 15 | TRBJ2-1 | NA
CASSSSRIPSEQFF | TGTGCCAGCAGCTCCTCCCGGATCCCTTCCGAGCAGTTCTTC | TRBV11-3 | 14 | TRBJ2-1 | NA
CASSLRGDTQYF | TGTGCCAGCAGTTTAAGGGGAGATACGCAGTATTTT | TRBV12-3/TRBV12-4 | 12 | TRBJ2-3 | NA
CASSTGQGAYNEQFF | TGTGCCAGTAGCACGGGACAGGGAGCTTACAATGAGCAGTTCTTC | TRBV19 | 15 | TRBJ2-1 | TRBD1
CASSQVRGSAFF | TGTGCCAGCAGCCAAGTCAGGGGGTCGGCTTTCTTT | TRBV3-1/TRBV3-2 | 12 | TRBJ1-1 | TRBD1